A single sample is the source of the 11 T cell receptor beta chains below, sequenced in a study of vaccination and CD4 T cells after COVID-19. Treatment denoted: roughly ten-day PBMC culture with coronavirus spike peptide pools or control peptides (ViraFEST assay). Oncomine TCR Beta short-read sequencing was applied to DNA from cultured CD4+ T cells. TCRdb reprocessed the PCR reads with MiXCR, giving one entry per CDR3 protein. Altogether some 11,000 distinct CDR3 sequences are present, 69% being singletons, with the ten largest covering 9% to 12%. These receptors are not linked to any known antigen. The specimen was CD4+ T cells from blood, cultured in vitro. The source is a human donor who had recovered from COVID-19.

In its sample, this clonotype is medium-sized. V is TRBV20-1 and J is TRBJ2-1; 9 bases agree with TRBD1. V lost 1 base and J lost 7; bases outside the gene matches: 8. Germline lookup yields CDR1 DFQATT and CDR2 SNEGSKA (reference sequence). CDR3 size: 15 residues. The DNA for the CDR3 is TGCAGTGCTAGAGTCGTACAGGGGGCGCGGAATGAGCAGTTCTTC. The encoded protein is CSARVVQGARNEQFF.

The chain combines TRBV5-4 with TRBJ2-2; 10 positions agree with TRBD2. This CDR3 contains 17 residues. Unmatched junction bases numbered 9, after V lost 5 bases and J lost 2 bases. From germline, CDR1 is SGHNT and CDR2 YYREEE (reference sequence). Here the CDR3 DNA reads TGTGCCAGCAGGAAACGCATAGCGGGAGGTAACACCGGGGAGCTGTTTTTT. This encodes CASRKRIAGGNTGELFF.

The rearrangement joins TRBV20-1 to TRBJ2-3, with 12 bases aligning to TRBD2. The CDR3 length is 16 residues. Germline CDR1 DFQATT, CDR2 SNEGSKA (reference sequence). The V segment lost 0 bases and the J segment 6 bases; nucleotides outside the gene matches: 7. The chain's CDR3 is CSAREASGGARDTQYF. The CDR3 region has the DNA TGCAGTGCTAGAGAGGCTAGCGGGGGGGCCAGGGATACGCAGTATTTT.

The chain uses TRBV30 and TRBJ2-1, with D uncertain. In germline, CDR1 is GTSNPN, CDR2 SVGIG (reference sequence). The CDR3 spans 11 residues. The ends were cut back, 5 bases at V and 4 bases at J, with 6 bases in the middle. The CDR3 coding sequence is TGTGCCTGGTCAGTTTACAATGAGCAGTTCTTC. Amino acids: CAWSVYNEQFF.

This clonotype was counted a single time. The chain couples TRBV20-1 to TRBJ2-7; tentative D call: TRBD2 (6 bases). CDR3 size: 15 residues. Trimming cost V 0 bases and J 2 bases, with 14 bases left between them. CDR1 DFQATT and CDR2 SNEGSKA come from the germline V gene (reference sequence). The CDR3 is CSARDSTGAPYEQYF. CDR3 DNA sequence: TGCAGTGCTAGAGATTCGACGGGAGCCCCCTACGAGCAGTACTTC.

This chain joins TRBV10-3 and TRBJ1-5; no reliable D call. This CDR3 has 13 amino acids. V was pared by 4 bases and J by 4 bases, with 8 bases between. Germline V gives CDR1 ENHRY, CDR2 SYGVKD. The CDR3 spells CAISGAPNQPQHF. The CDR3, as DNA: TGTGCCATCAGTGGGGCACCGAATCAGCCCCAGCATTTT.

The chain employs TRBV9 and TRBJ1-2; D might be TRBD1 (5 bases). CDR1 SGDLS and CDR2 YYNGEE come from the germline V gene. CDR3 length: 16 amino acids. Trimming removed 1 base from V and 4 bases from J, with 17 bases in between. CDR3 residues: CASSVMGEIRGYGYTF. Written as DNA, the CDR3 is TGTGCCAGCAGCGTAATGGGGGAGATAAGGGGCTATGGCTACACCTTC.

The chain is built from TRBV6-1 and TRBJ2-1; 7 positions match TRBD1. The CDR3 is 17 amino acids. Losses at the gene ends were 5 bases for V and 5 bases for J; bases not matched to a gene: 15. The V gene's germline CDR1 is MNHNS and CDR2 SASEGT. The CDR3 loop reads CASSIGTVLRSNNEQFF. As DNA, the CDR3 is TGTGCCAGCAGTATCGGGACAGTCCTCCGATCGAACAATGAGCAGTTCTTC.

The V call is TRBV6-5, the J call TRBJ1-1, with unresolved D. V lost 0 bases to trimming and J lost 11 bases, with 13 bases between them. Germline V lookup: CDR1 MNHEY, CDR2 SVGAGI. The CDR3 covers 13 residues. CDR3 loop: CASSYSKGSAAFF. The CDR3 coding sequence is TGTGCCAGCAGTTACTCGAAAGGGTCGGCCGCTTTCTTT.

V gene TRBV2 combines with J gene TRBJ1-2; 7 bases are a match to TRBD1. The CDR3 is 17 amino acids. In germline, CDR1 is SNHLY, CDR2 FYNNEI. V gave up 7 bases and J gave up 4 bases; unmatched junction bases: 18. This chain's CDR3 is CASNTRGQRAIVYGYTF. The CDR3 DNA reads TGTGCCAGCAATACAAGGGGGCAGCGGGCAATTGTCTATGGCTACACCTTC. The full variable domain, with the rest looked up from reference TRBV2 and TRBJ1-2, is EPEVTQTPSHQVTQMGQEVILRCVPISNHLYFYWYRQILGQKVEFLVSFYNNEISEKSEIFDDQFSVERPDGSNFTLKIRSTKLEDSAMYFCASNTRGQRAIVYGYTFGSGTRLTVV.

This clonotype was counted between two and nine times. The V call is TRBV6-1, the J call TRBJ1-6; TRBD1 is a possible D gene (5 bases). The ends were cut back, 6 bases at V and 4 bases at J, with 7 bases in the middle. Germline assignment: CDR1 MNHNS and CDR2 SASEGT. The CDR3 has 13 residues. CDR3 sequence: CASSAGYNSPLHF. The CDR3 DNA reads as TGTGCCAGCAGCGCAGGGTATAATTCACCCCTCCACTTT.